These 19 T cell receptor beta chains were sequenced from one sample in a study of blood T cell repertoires in COVID-19. The repertoire was sequenced with immunoSEQ multiplex PCR; TCRdb's copy has only in-frame clones and lacks some. The sample lists under 250,000 clones; over 75% were seen once. The material sequenced was PBMCs or T cells enriched from blood (not recorded which). Receptors originate from a woman between 50 and 59 years old with acute COVID-19.

This chain connects TRBV4-1 to TRBJ1-2, with 8 positions matching TRBD1. The CDR3 spans 15 residues. The trim removed 3 bases at V and 4 bases at J, leaving 7 bases unmatched. Germline CDR1 is MGHRA and CDR2 is YSYEKL. Written as DNA, the CDR3 is TGCGCCAGCAGCCATCCCCCAGGGGGCCTCTATGGCTACACCTTC. It yields the protein CASSHPPGGLYGYTF.

The chain couples TRBV19 to TRBJ1-5; a possible D gene is TRBD1 (6 bases). Germline-derived CDR1 and CDR2 are LNHDA and SQIVND (reference sequence). The length of the CDR3 is 16 residues. Trimming removed 3 bases from V and 0 bases from J, with 12 bases in between. The CDR3 reads CASSMTPGASNQPQHF. In DNA form, the CDR3 reads TGTGCCAGTAGTATGACCCCAGGGGCTAGCAATCAGCCCCAGCATTTT. The complete variable domain, with remaining parts taken from reference TRBV19 and TRBJ1-5, reads DGGITQSPKYLFRKEGQNVTLSCEQNLNHDAMYWYRQDPGQGLRLIYYSQIVNDFQKGDIAEGYSVSREKKESFPLTVTSAQKNPTAFYLCASSMTPGASNQPQHFGDGTRLSIL.

The chain carries TRBV5-4 and TRBJ2-2; D possibly corresponds to TRBD2 (5 bases). The CDR3 runs 15 residues. Between the trimmed V and J ends, which lost 1 base and 4 bases, there was a span of 11 bases. CDR1 is SGHNT, CDR2 YYREEE, per germline (reference sequence). This chain's CDR3 is CASSLLRGSTGELFF. CDR3 bases: TGTGCCAGCAGCTTGTTACGGGGTTCCACCGGGGAGCTGTTTTTT.

Remarks on this clone: Just one base apart from a much larger clone, this may be a read error. The V and J genes are TRBV12-3 or TRBV12-4 and TRBJ1-1, with a possible D match to TRBD1 (5 bases). This CDR3 is 13 amino acids long. Trimming cost V 6 bases and J 3 bases, with 11 bases left between them. The CDR3 protein is CASSLDSYTEAFF. CDR3 nucleotide sequence: TGTGCCAGCAGCCTAGACAGTTACACTGAAGCTTTCTTT.

V and J are TRBV6-1 and TRBJ1-3, with D tentatively TRBD1 (5 bases). V lost 3 bases and J lost 0, with 12 bases in between. Looked up from germline, CDR1 is MNHNS and CDR2 is SASEGT. CDR3 length equals 16 residues. The CDR3 here is CASSDWDGGSGNTIYF. CDR3 sequence (DNA): TGTGCCAGCAGTGACTGGGACGGGGGCTCTGGAAACACCATATATTTT.

The chain uses TRBV19 and TRBJ1-5; 8 nucleotides match TRBD1. Trimming took 6 bases from V and 1 from J; bases not matched to a gene: 11. Germline assignment: CDR1 LNHDA and CDR2 SQIVND (reference sequence). The CDR3 consists of 17 residues. The CDR3 region has the DNA TGTGCCAGTAGCATACGACCTCAGGGGGCAAGCAATCAGCCCCAGCATTTT. Its protein is CASSIRPQGASNQPQHF.

In this sample, this clone turned up a few times. This chain uses TRBV5-4 with TRBJ2-7; 8 bases are a match to TRBD1. The CDR3 covers 13 residues. Trimming removed 4 bases from V and 7 bases from J; junction bases left unmatched: 7. CDR1 is SGHNT and CDR2 is YYREEE in the germline V gene (reference sequence). CDR3 protein: CASSPTGVREQYF. The CDR3 bases are TGTGCCAGCAGCCCGACAGGGGTCCGGGAGCAGTACTTC.

The rearrangement uses TRBV7-2 and TRBJ1-2, with TRBD1 identical over 7 bases. Germline V lookup: CDR1 SGHTA, CDR2 FQGNSA. J gave up 5 bases and V 5 bases, and 14 bases lay outside the gene matches. The CDR3 is made up of 16 amino acids. The CDR3 sequence is CASSTRTGLNPYGYTF. The CDR3 bases are TGTGCCAGCAGCACCAGGACAGGTCTGAATCCGTATGGCTACACCTTC.

The V and J genes are TRBV30 and TRBJ1-6; TRBD1 aligns across 10 bases. Germline values: CDR1 GTSNPN, CDR2 SVGIG (reference sequence). V was clipped by 5 bases and J by 9 bases; unmatched bases: 4. This CDR3 contains 13 residues. The CDR3 sequence is CAWAGQGLSPLHF. The CDR3, as DNA: TGTGCCTGGGCGGGACAGGGGCTTTCACCCCTCCACTTT.

The sample holds a few counts of this clone. The rearrangement links TRBV7-2 to TRBJ2-2, with 8 positions matching TRBD1. From germline, CDR1 is SGHTA and CDR2 FQGNSA. The CDR3 is made up of 15 amino acids. Trimming at V came to 3 bases and at J to 3 bases, leaving 3 bases not matched to a gene. CDR3 protein: CASSLTGEDTGELFF. In DNA form, the CDR3 reads TGTGCCAGCAGCTTGACAGGGGAAGACACCGGGGAGCTGTTTTTT.

The CDR3 region is CASSEGLLTFNEQFF. As DNA, the CDR3 is TGTGCCAGCAGTGAGGGACTTCTCACCTTTAATGAGCAGTTCTTC. This chain joins TRBV6-1 and TRBJ2-1; tentatively, D is TRBD2 (6 bases). Looked up from germline, CDR1 is MNHNS and CDR2 is SASEGT. With 3 bases removed from V and 7 bases from J, the gap between germline ends came to 16 bases. The CDR3 spans 15 residues.

The chain recombines TRBV7-8 with TRBJ2-7; D may be TRBD1 (6 bases). Germline-derived CDR1 and CDR2 are SGHVS and FQNEAQ. V lost 6 bases, J lost 5 bases, and 11 bases lay in between. The CDR3 has 12 residues. The CDR3 loop reads CASSSQGDEQYF. For the CDR3, the DNA is TGTGCCAGCAGTTCACAGGGAGACGAGCAGTACTTC. The variable domain in full, with the rest retrieved from reference TRBV7-8 and TRBJ2-7, is GAGVSQSPRYKVAKRGQDVALRCDPISGHVSLFWYQQALGQGPEFLTYFQNEAQLDKSGLPSDRFFAERPEGSVSTLKIQRTQQEDSAVYLCASSSQGDEQYFGPGTRLTVT.

The chain uses TRBV20-1 and TRBJ1-1, with 8 bases that match TRBD1. The V and J ends lost 4 bases and 5 bases, in that order; junction bases with no gene match: 0. Germline V gene lookup returns CDR1 DFQATT and CDR2 SNEGSKA (reference sequence). This CDR3 has 11 amino acids. CDR3 protein: CSANRGTEAFF. CDR3 nucleotides: TGCAGTGCTAACAGGGGGACTGAAGCTTTCTTT.

This clone was counted between two and nine times. The chain carries TRBV7-9 and TRBJ1-4; D gene unclear. The V and J ends lost 6 bases and 2 bases respectively, with 7 bases between them. Per the germline V gene, CDR1 is SEHNR and CDR2 is FQNEAQ (reference sequence). The CDR3 extends over 13 amino acids. The CDR3 coding sequence is TGTGCCAGCAGTGGACTGACTAATGAAAAACTGTTTTTT. Translated: CASSGLTNEKLFF.

Turning to this clone: It is unclear where the CDR3 begins or ends on the DNA, so no DNA is shown, and the CDR3 is as TCRdb lists it. The V gene is TRBV9, the J gene TRBJ1-2; the table's D call of TRBD1 was not tested on the DNA. Germline assignment: CDR1 SGDLS and CDR2 YYNGEE. The CDR3 has 13 residues if both end residues are counted. This CDR3 is CASSVAQGAGATF.

The V call is TRBV4-2, the J call TRBJ2-1; perhaps TRBD1 as D (6 bases). Germline CDR1 LGHNA, CDR2 YNFKEQ. The CDR3 contains 17 residues. V gave up 0 bases and J gave up 6 bases, with 18 bases separating them. As DNA, the CDR3 is TGTGCCAGCAGCCAAGATTCTGTGGGGGCCAGGGTCAATGAGCAGTTCTTC. This translates into CASSQDSVGARVNEQFF.

The sample holds many counts of this clone. This sample also contains other DNA sequences that code for the same CDR3. The chain has TRBV7-8 and TRBJ2-3; D gene ambiguous. The CDR3 consists of 14 residues. Deletions cut 1 base from V and 2 bases from J, with 7 bases between. The V gene's germline CDR1 is SGHVS and CDR2 FQNEAQ. This CDR3 reads CASSLGLPTDTQYF. As DNA, the CDR3 is TGTGCCAGCAGCTTAGGACTCCCCACAGATACGCAGTATTTT.

CDR3 amino acids: CASSPPNELGYTF. CDR3 coding DNA: TGTGCCAGCTCACCACCGAACGAACTTGGCTACACCTTC. The rearrangement uses TRBV18 and TRBJ1-2; D unresolved. Germline V gene sequence: CDR1 KGHSH, CDR2 LQKENI. The CDR3 extends over 13 amino acids. Trimming shortened V by 0 bases and J by 7 bases, and 9 bases separated the two germline ends.

V usage is TRBV14 and J usage is TRBJ1-5; D remains unclear. CDR1 is SGHDN and CDR2 is FVKESK in the germline V gene. The V and J ends lost 0 bases and 6 bases respectively, with 6 bases between them. The CDR3 is made up of 13 amino acids. Here the CDR3 DNA reads TGTGCCAGCAGCCAAGATGCGGTTCAGCCCCAGCATTTT. It encodes CASSQDAVQPQHF.